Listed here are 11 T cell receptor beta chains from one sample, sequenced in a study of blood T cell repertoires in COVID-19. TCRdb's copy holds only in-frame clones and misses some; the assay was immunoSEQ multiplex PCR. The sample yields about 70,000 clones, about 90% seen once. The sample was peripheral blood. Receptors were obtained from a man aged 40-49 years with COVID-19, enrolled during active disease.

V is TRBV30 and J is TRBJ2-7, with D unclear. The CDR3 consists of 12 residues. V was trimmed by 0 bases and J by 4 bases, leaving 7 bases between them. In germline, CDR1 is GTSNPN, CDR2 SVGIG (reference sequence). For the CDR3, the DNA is TGTGCCTGGAGTGTATGGAGTTACGAGCAGTACTTC. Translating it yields CAWSVWSYEQYF. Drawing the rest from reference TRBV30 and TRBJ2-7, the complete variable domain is SQTIHQWPATLVQPVGSPLSLECTVEGTSNPNLYWYRQAAGRGLQLLFYSVGIGQISSEVPQNLSASRPQDRQFILSSKKLLLSDSGFYLCAWSVWSYEQYFGPGTRLTVT.

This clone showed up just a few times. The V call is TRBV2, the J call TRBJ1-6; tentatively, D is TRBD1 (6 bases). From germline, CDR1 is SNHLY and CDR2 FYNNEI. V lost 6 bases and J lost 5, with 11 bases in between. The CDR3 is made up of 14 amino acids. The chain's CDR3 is CASRSDSDNSPLHF. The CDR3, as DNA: TGTGCCAGCAGATCGGACAGCGATAATTCACCCCTCCACTTT.

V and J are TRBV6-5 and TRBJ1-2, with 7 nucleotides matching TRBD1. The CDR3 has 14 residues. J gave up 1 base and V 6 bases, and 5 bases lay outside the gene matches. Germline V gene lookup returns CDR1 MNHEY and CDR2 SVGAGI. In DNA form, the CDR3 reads TGTGCCAGCAGAAGACAGGGACGTAACTATGGCTACACCTTC. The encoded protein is CASRRQGRNYGYTF.

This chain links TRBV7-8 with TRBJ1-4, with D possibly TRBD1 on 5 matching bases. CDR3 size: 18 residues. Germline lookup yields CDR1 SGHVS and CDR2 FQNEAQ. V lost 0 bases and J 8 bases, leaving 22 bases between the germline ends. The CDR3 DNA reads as TGTGCCAGCAGCTTAGCGACAAGGGGCGATATAATCGGCGAAAAACTGTTTTTT. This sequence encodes CASSLATRGDIIGEKLFF.

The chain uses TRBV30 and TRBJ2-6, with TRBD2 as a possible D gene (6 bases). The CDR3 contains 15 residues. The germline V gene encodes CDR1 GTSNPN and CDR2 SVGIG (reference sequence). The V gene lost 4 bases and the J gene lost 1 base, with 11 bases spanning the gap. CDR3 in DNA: TGTGCCTGGACTCTGGGGGGTTCTGGGGCCAACGTCCTGACTTTC. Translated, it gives CAWTLGGSGANVLTF.

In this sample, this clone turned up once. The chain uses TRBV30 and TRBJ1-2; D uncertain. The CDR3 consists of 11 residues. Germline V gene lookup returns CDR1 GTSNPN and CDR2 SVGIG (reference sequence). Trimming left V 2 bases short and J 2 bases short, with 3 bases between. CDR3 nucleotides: TGTGCCTGGAGTCCGAACTATGGCTACACCTTC. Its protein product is CAWSPNYGYTF. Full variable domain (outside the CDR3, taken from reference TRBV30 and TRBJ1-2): SQTIHQWPATLVQPVGSPLSLECTVEGTSNPNLYWYRQAAGRGLQLLFYSVGIGQISSEVPQNLSASRPQDRQFILSSKKLLLSDSGFYLCAWSPNYGYTFGSGTRLTVV.

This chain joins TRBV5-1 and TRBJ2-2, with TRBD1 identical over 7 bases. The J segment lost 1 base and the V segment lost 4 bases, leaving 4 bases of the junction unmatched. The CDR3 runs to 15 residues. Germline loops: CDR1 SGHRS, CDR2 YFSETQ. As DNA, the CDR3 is TGCGCCAGCAGCATCCGGGACAGGAACACCGGGGAGCTGTTTTTT. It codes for CASSIRDRNTGELFF.

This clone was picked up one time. The CDR3 reads CASSRNGGDEQYF. CDR3 nucleotide sequence: TGCGCCAGCAGCCGCAACGGGGGGGACGAGCAGTACTTC. The rearrangement joins TRBV10-1 to TRBJ2-7; 8 nucleotides align to TRBD2. Per the germline V gene, CDR1 is WNHNN and CDR2 is SYGVQD (reference sequence). The junction had 6 bases not matched to a gene; V was cut back by 6 bases and J by 5 bases. This CDR3 is 13 amino acids long.

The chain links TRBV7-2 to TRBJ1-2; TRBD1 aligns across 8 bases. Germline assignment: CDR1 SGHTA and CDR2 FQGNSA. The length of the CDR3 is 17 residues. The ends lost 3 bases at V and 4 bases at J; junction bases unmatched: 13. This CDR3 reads CASSLGPGQGLTYGYTF. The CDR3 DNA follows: TGTGCCAGCAGCTTGGGCCCCGGACAGGGATTAACCTATGGCTACACCTTC.

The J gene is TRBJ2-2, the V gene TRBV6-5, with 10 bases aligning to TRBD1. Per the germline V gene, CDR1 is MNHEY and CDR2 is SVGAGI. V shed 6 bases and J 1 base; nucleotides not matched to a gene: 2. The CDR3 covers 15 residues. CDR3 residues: CASRRTGGNTGELFF. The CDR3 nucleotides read TGTGCCAGCAGGAGGACAGGGGGGAACACCGGGGAGCTGTTTTTT.

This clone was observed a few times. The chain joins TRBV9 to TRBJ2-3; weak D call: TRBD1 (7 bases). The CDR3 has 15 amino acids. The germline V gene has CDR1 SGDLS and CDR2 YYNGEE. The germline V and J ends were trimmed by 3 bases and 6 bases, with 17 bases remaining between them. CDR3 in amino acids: CASSAGQRVVDTQYF. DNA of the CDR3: TGTGCCAGCAGCGCGGGACAGCGGGTTGTGGATACGCAGTATTTT.